The entry that follows covers one T cell receptor beta chain sequence. What it binds is unknown. The data were obtained in a study of shared clonotypes between healthy human individuals. In the study overall: Three plates were used per donor for CD4 naive, three for CD4 memory, two for CD8 naive and one for CD8 memory. Regarding the study as a whole: Donor clonotype sharing was expected to depend on sequencing depth. What rarefaction showed was incomplete sorted-subset sequencing despite large depth. Naive subsets tended to show greater estimated richness than memory subsets.

CD45RO-negative, CCR7-positively selected cells formed the naive CD8 fraction, excluding terminally differentiated effector memory CD45RA+ cells. Trimming at V came to 6 bases and at J to 1 base, leaving 14 bases not matched to a gene. There are 17 residues in the CDR3. Germline V gene data show CDR1 as SGHAT and CDR2 as FQNNGV. Method: immunoSEQ multiplex PCR; TCRdb's copy keeps in-frame clones and lacks some. The table lists hundreds of thousands of clones, approximately 92% of them singletons. This rearrangement joins TRBV11-2 to TRBJ1-1; TRBD1 matches at 7 bases. Sequencing was carried out using naive CD8+ T cells sorted from blood. This clonotype was sampled from a young man in good health. The CDR3 sequence is CASSLTGAYVGNTEAFF. The CDR3 region has the DNA TGTGCCAGCAGTCTTACAGGGGCGTATGTGGGGAACACTGAAGCTTTCTTT.